The 32 T cell receptor beta chains below come from one sample, sequenced in a study of T cells after yellow fever vaccination. From the 5' RACE reads, TCRdb called clonotypes with MiXCR, one entry per CDR3 protein. The table has a few hundred thousand distinct CDR3 sequences, around 20% seen once. Specimen: PBMCs, collected before the yellow fever booster vaccination. These receptor sequences come from a man aged 18 to 29 who received the YFV17D yellow fever vaccine.

This clonotype was counted only a few times. This chain uses TRBV11-2 with TRBJ2-4; D unclear. The CDR3 is 12 amino acids. Germline V lookup: CDR1 SGHAT, CDR2 FQNNGV. Trimming pared 5 bases from V and 15 bases from J, leaving 17 bases between. The CDR3 region is CASSPQDRLRYF. CDR3 bases: TGTGCCAGCAGCCCCCAGGACCGACTGCGGTACTTC.

A few counts support this clonotype. The chain's CDR3 is CASSRERADTQYF. The CDR3 nucleotides read TGTGCCAGCAGCAGGGAAAGGGCAGATACGCAGTATTTT. The V and J genes are TRBV9 and TRBJ2-3; D not resolved. V was trimmed by 4 bases and J by 4 bases, leaving 10 bases between them. CDR3 length equals 13 residues. The germline CDR1 and CDR2 sequences are SGDLS and YYNGEE. The complete variable domain, with remaining parts taken from reference TRBV9 and TRBJ2-3, reads DSGVTQTPKHLITATGQRVTLRCSPRSGDLSVYWYQQSLDQGLQFLIQYYNGEERAKGNILERFSAQQFPDLHSELNLSSLELGDSALYFCASSRERADTQYFGPGTRLTVL.

This clonotype was detected many times. The V and J genes are TRBV3-1 and TRBJ2-3, with 12 positions matching TRBD2. This CDR3 is built from 15 residues. The ends lost 4 bases at V and 2 bases at J; junction bases unmatched: 1. The V gene's germline CDR1 is LGHDT and CDR2 YNNKEL (reference sequence). The CDR3 spells CASSPSGGATDTQYF. Written as DNA, the CDR3 is TGTGCCAGCAGCCCTAGCGGGGGGGCCACAGATACGCAGTATTTT.

This clonotype was picked up a small number of times. The chain couples TRBV6-5 to TRBJ1-2; D is uncertain. The CDR3 is 14 amino acids. Germline V gene sequence: CDR1 MNHEY, CDR2 SVGAGI. The V and J ends lost 6 bases and 4 bases respectively, with 15 bases between them. The CDR3 reads CASSLSRAPYGYTF. CDR3 nucleotide sequence: TGTGCCAGCAGCTTGTCCCGGGCCCCCTATGGCTACACCTTC.

The sample holds a few counts of this clonotype. The rearrangement uses TRBV18 and TRBJ2-4, with 14 bases lining up with TRBD2. The CDR3 covers 19 residues. The V segment lost 6 bases and the J segment 8 bases; nucleotides outside the gene matches: 18. Germline V gene lookup returns CDR1 KGHSH and CDR2 LQKENI. The CDR3: CASSPGLAGGSGWIHIQYF. The CDR3 DNA follows: TGTGCCAGCTCCCCCGGACTAGCGGGGGGTAGTGGGTGGATACACATTCAGTACTTC.

This clonotype was picked up a small number of times. The V call is TRBV9, the J call TRBJ2-4; no clear D gene. Trimming stripped 0 bases from V and 7 bases from J, with 11 bases between. The CDR3 is 14 amino acids. Germline values: CDR1 SGDLS, CDR2 YYNGEE. The CDR3 DNA is TGTGCCAGCAGCGTAGCACCTTTAGGCAACATTCAGTACTTC. Its protein product is CASSVAPLGNIQYF. The variable domain in full, completed from reference TRBV9 and TRBJ2-4, reads DSGVTQTPKHLITATGQRVTLRCSPRSGDLSVYWYQQSLDQGLQFLIQYYNGEERAKGNILERFSAQQFPDLHSELNLSSLELGDSALYFCASSVAPLGNIQYFGAGTRLSVL.

In its sample, this clonotype was seen a few times. V and J are TRBV10-3 and TRBJ2-7; 10 bases match TRBD1. Germline CDR1 ENHRY, CDR2 SYGVKD. CDR3 size: 18 residues. With V trimmed by 2 bases and J by 0 bases, 10 bases remained unmatched. The CDR3 spells CAISEGGTGATSSYEQYF. Written as DNA, the CDR3 is TGTGCCATCAGTGAGGGCGGGACAGGGGCCACTAGCTCCTACGAGCAGTACTTC.

The chain uses TRBV12-3 or TRBV12-4 and TRBJ2-4; no clear D. This CDR3 is built from 11 residues. Between the trimmed V and J ends, which lost 2 bases and 7 bases, there was a span of 3 bases. The CDR3 bases are TGTGCCAGCAGTTTACTGAACATTCAGTACTTC. This codes for CASSLLNIQYF.

The chain is built from TRBV6-1 and TRBJ2-1; no definite D call. The V end was cut by 3 bases, the J end by 15 bases, with 15 bases between. The V gene's germline CDR1 is MNHNS and CDR2 SASEGT. The CDR3 is 12 residues long. The DNA of the CDR3 is TGTGCCAGCAGTGAGTTCCAGAGAGATCGGTTCTTC. Translated: CASSEFQRDRFF.

The chain links TRBV10-3 to TRBJ2-7, with D perhaps matching TRBD1 or TRBD2 (6 bases each). This CDR3 is built from 13 residues. V was clipped by 9 bases and J by 6 bases, with 18 bases between them. CDR1 is ENHRY, CDR2 SYGVKD, per germline. CDR3 sequence reads: CAIGGPSPPEQYV. The CDR3 region has the DNA TGTGCCATTGGGGGGCCGTCCCCCCCCGAGCAGTACGTC.

CDR3 loop: CASSWRGRGLPRNTEAFF. In nucleotides, the CDR3 is TGCGCCAGCAGCTGGCGAGGCAGGGGACTTCCGAGGAACACTGAAGCTTTCTTT. The rearrangement uses TRBV4-1 and TRBJ1-1; D possibly corresponds to TRBD1 (6 bases). Germline V gene sequence: CDR1 MGHRA, CDR2 YSYEKL. CDR3 size: 18 residues. The germline V and J ends were trimmed by 5 bases and 1 base, with 23 bases remaining between them.

This clonotype turned up a few times. The chain uses TRBV5-1 and TRBJ2-3; 11 positions match TRBD2. V was clipped by 2 bases and J by 4 bases; unmatched bases: 3. The germline V gene has CDR1 SGHRS and CDR2 YFSETQ. This CDR3 region has 15 residues. The CDR3 nucleotides read TGCGCCAGCAGCTTACTAGCGGGGGAAGCAGATACGCAGTATTTT. As protein: CASSLLAGEADTQYF.

The rearrangement uses TRBV12-3 or TRBV12-4 and TRBJ2-5; D assignment may be TRBD1 or TRBD2 (5 bases each). Trimming pared 8 bases from V and 4 bases from J, leaving 20 bases between. The CDR3 length is 15 residues. CDR3 region: CASVSSWGSRETQYF. The CDR3 region has the DNA TGTGCCAGCGTCTCCTCATGGGGGAGTAGAGAGACCCAGTACTTC.

In this sample, this clonotype turned up many times. The chain joins TRBV7-9 to TRBJ2-3; D remains ambiguous. Germline lookup yields CDR1 SEHNR and CDR2 FQNEAQ (reference sequence). The CDR3 length is 14 residues. V was cut by 1 base and J by 4 bases, with 9 bases left in between. In nucleotides, the CDR3 is TGTGCCAGCAGCTTAGATCCACTCGCAGATACGCAGTATTTT. Translation: CASSLDPLADTQYF.

This clonotype occurred a few times. The chain is built from TRBV21-1 and TRBJ1-5; no DNA check was done on the table's D call, TRBD1. TRBV21-1 corresponds to a pseudogene. The CDR3 runs to 17 residues. The CDR3 DNA reads as TGTGCCAGCAGCAAAGTAGCGGGACAGGGAGGAAACCAGCCCCAGCATTTT. It is translated as CASSKVAGQGGNQPQHF.

The chain has TRBV5-1 and TRBJ2-1; 8 nucleotides match TRBD2. The CDR3 covers 16 residues. Germline CDR1 SGHRS, CDR2 YFSETQ. V trimming: 7 bases; J trimming: 5 bases; junction bases outside the gene matches: 14. CDR3 sequence: CASEPPGGGRNNEQFF. The CDR3, as DNA: TGCGCCAGCGAACCTCCCGGCGGGGGGAGAAACAATGAGCAGTTCTTC.

Only a few counts were recorded for this clonotype. V gene TRBV4-3 combines with J gene TRBJ1-2, with TRBD1 identical over 7 bases. This CDR3 comprises 15 residues. Trimming took 4 bases from V and 1 from J; bases not matched to a gene: 6. Germline V gene sequence: CDR1 LGHNA, CDR2 YSLEER. The DNA for the CDR3 is TGCGCCAGCAGCCCCCGGGACAGAGATAACTATGGCTACACCTTC. It specifies CASSPRDRDNYGYTF.

The V call is TRBV6-1, the J call TRBJ1-1; 9 positions agree with TRBD1. This CDR3 is 13 amino acids long. Trimming cost V 8 bases and J 0 bases; bases outside gene matches: 1. Per the germline V gene, CDR1 is MNHNS and CDR2 is SASEGT. CDR3 region: CASGQGMNTEAFF. CDR3 in DNA: TGTGCCAGCGGACAGGGGATGAACACTGAAGCTTTCTTT.

This clonotype has more than one count but fewer than ten. The chain uses TRBV9 and TRBJ2-2; D may match TRBD1 or TRBD2 (5 bases each). Germline loops: CDR1 SGDLS, CDR2 YYNGEE. The length of the CDR3 is 15 residues. V gave up 4 bases and J gave up 5 bases, with 15 bases separating them. CDR3 sequence reads: CASSRGIPTTGELFF. CDR3 nucleotide sequence: TGTGCCAGCAGCCGGGGCATCCCGACTACCGGGGAGCTGTTTTTT.

This clonotype was seen more than once but under ten times. The chain couples TRBV20-1 to TRBJ2-3; D may match TRBD1 or TRBD2 (6 bases each). The CDR3 length is 15 residues. CDR1 is DFQATT and CDR2 is SNEGSKA in the germline V gene (reference sequence). Trimming cost V 7 bases and J 2 bases, with 19 bases left between them. The CDR3 region is CSGLLPGALTDTQYF. Here the CDR3 DNA reads TGCAGTGGACTTCTCCCGGGGGCCCTCACAGATACGCAGTATTTT.

V usage is TRBV20-1 and J usage is TRBJ1-5, with TRBD1 matching 10 bases. Looked up from germline, CDR1 is DFQATT and CDR2 is SNEGSKA (reference sequence). CDR3 size: 14 residues. Germline trimming cut 5 bases from V and 3 bases from J; bases unmatched to any gene: 4. CDR3 nucleotides: TGCAGTGCTTCCGGGACAGGGGCCAATCAGCCCCAGCATTTT. This codes for CSASGTGANQPQHF.

The genes are TRBV3-1 and TRBJ2-2; D possibly matches TRBD1 or TRBD2 (5 bases each). Germline CDR1 reads LGHDT; CDR2 reads YNNKEL (reference sequence). The CDR3 is made up of 17 amino acids. V shed 4 bases and J shed 0 bases, with 15 bases lying between them. For the CDR3, the DNA is TGTGCCAGCAGCCGGGGTGGGACGGCTGCGAACACCGGGGAGCTGTTTTTT. Translating gives CASSRGGTAANTGELFF.

This clonotype was recorded many times. The chain carries TRBV30 and TRBJ1-5; 7 nucleotides align to TRBD1. The CDR3 has 14 amino acids. V dropped 0 bases and J dropped 6; count of bases not matched to a gene: 5. Germline CDR1 reads GTSNPN; CDR2 reads SVGIG (reference sequence). The CDR3: CAWSVKRDSQPQHF. Written as DNA, the CDR3 is TGTGCCTGGAGTGTCAAAAGGGACAGTCAGCCCCAGCATTTT.

The rearrangement joins TRBV20-1 to TRBJ1-5; 7 bases are a match to TRBD1. CDR3 length: 17 amino acids. Germline CDR1 and CDR2: DFQATT and SNEGSKA (reference sequence). After removal of 4 bases from V and 4 bases from J, the junction contained 16 bases not matched to a gene. The CDR3 bases are TGCAGTGCTACCCCTTACCGTACAGGGGCAAGAAATCAGCCCCAGCATTTT. Its protein product is CSATPYRTGARNQPQHF.

Written as DNA, the CDR3 is TGTGCCAGCAGCGGACAGGGCTCCTATAATTCACCCCTCCACTTT. Amino acid sequence: CASSGQGSYNSPLHF. This chain uses TRBV2 with TRBJ1-6; 8 bases fit TRBD1. The CDR3 extends over 15 amino acids. From germline, CDR1 is SNHLY and CDR2 FYNNEI. Losses at the gene ends were 6 bases for V and 0 bases for J; bases not matched to a gene: 1.

This clonotype was counted only a few times. This chain connects TRBV19 to TRBJ2-7; TRBD1 aligns across 8 bases. CDR3 length equals 15 residues. V was pared by 5 bases and J by 4 bases, with 10 bases of the junction left unmatched. Germline CDR1 LNHDA, CDR2 SQIVND (reference sequence). The CDR3 reads CASSLPGQVVYEQYF. CDR3 DNA: TGTGCCAGTAGTTTACCGGGACAGGTTGTATACGAGCAGTACTTC.

Only a few counts were recorded for this clonotype. V and J are TRBV20-1 and TRBJ2-3, with D possibly TRBD1 on 5 matching bases. The CDR3 has 15 residues. Germline V gives CDR1 DFQATT, CDR2 SNEGSKA (reference sequence). V lost 1 base to trimming and J lost 4 bases, with 15 bases between them. The CDR3 region has the DNA TGCAGTGCTAGAGGCACGGCCAGGGTCGCAGATACGCAGTATTTT. This encodes CSARGTARVADTQYF.

The CDR3 nucleotides are TGTGCCAGCAGCCCGGGACGCGAGAACACTGAAGCTTTCTTT. It specifies CASSPGRENTEAFF. This rearrangement joins TRBV7-3 to TRBJ1-1, with D perhaps TRBD1 (5 bases). The germline gives CDR1 SGHTA, CDR2 FQGTGA. The CDR3 has 14 residues. Deletions cut 5 bases from V and 1 base from J, with 11 bases between. Full variable domain (missing parts from reference TRBV7-3 and TRBJ1-1): GAGVSQTPSNKVTEKGKYVELRCDPISGHTALYWYRQSLGQGPEFLIYFQGTGAADDSGLPNDRFFAVRPEGSVSTLKIQRTERGDSAVYLCASSPGRENTEAFFGQGTRLTVV.

Comment on this clonotype: A junction boundary mismatches the germline segment, possibly from a read error. J is TRBJ1-1 and V is TRBV5-1; D is perhaps TRBD1 (5 bases). Germline assignment: CDR1 SGHRS and CDR2 YFSETQ. The CDR3 is 14 amino acids. CDR3 DNA: TGTGCCAGCAGCCTAAGAGGACAGAACACTGAAGCTTTCTTT. Protein: CASSLRGQNTEAFF. Drawing the rest from reference TRBV5-1 and TRBJ1-1, the complete variable domain is KAGVTQTPRYLIKTRGQQVTLSCSPISGHRSVSWYQQTPGQGLQFLFEYFSETQRNKGNFPGRFSGRQFSNSRSEMNVSTLELGDSALYLCASSLRGQNTEAFFGQGTRLTVV.

This clonotype was counted a few times. The gene calls are TRBV20-1 and TRBJ1-5, with 9 bases lining up with TRBD1. The CDR3 runs 14 residues. Losses at the gene ends were 3 bases for V and 3 bases for J; bases not matched to a gene: 3. In germline, CDR1 is DFQATT, CDR2 SNEGSKA (reference sequence). The CDR3 nucleotides read TGCAGTGCTAGGGGGGACAGGGACAATCAGCCCCAGCATTTT. Translation: CSARGDRDNQPQHF.

J is TRBJ1-5 and V is TRBV7-9; unclear D gene. The germline CDR1 and CDR2 sequences are SEHNR and FQNEAQ (reference sequence). V lost 1 base, J lost 6 bases, and 7 bases lay in between. CDR3 length equals 13 residues. CDR3 nucleotide sequence: TGTGCCAGCAGCTTAGATTTCTCTCAGCCCCAGCATTTT. This gives the protein CASSLDFSQPQHF.

This clonotype has more than one count but fewer than ten. The chain is built from TRBV7-2 and TRBJ1-4; D ambiguous. V was pared by 4 bases and J by 7 bases, with 16 bases between. Germline V gene sequence: CDR1 SGHTA, CDR2 FQGNSA. CDR3 length: 15 residues. CDR3 nucleotides: TGTGCCAGCAGCTCTCGTTTGGGCGGAGGTGAAAAACTGTTTTTT. It yields the protein CASSSRLGGGEKLFF.